Reported below is one TCR beta chain. This record comes from a study of blood T cell repertoires in COVID-19. Study overall: Both acute and convalescent COVID-19 samples were obtained from the United States, Italy and Spain. PBMCs, B-cell-depleted T cells, or T cells provided the cDNA or gDNA that made up the material.

Germline values: CDR1 MNHEY, CDR2 SMNVEV (reference sequence). CDR3 size: 14 residues. Trimming took 3 bases from V and 4 from J; bases not matched to a gene: 2. Here immunoSEQ multiplex PCR was the method, and the copy in TCRdb shows in-frame clones only, minus some. The data show a few hundred thousand clones, more than 75% seen once. The genes are TRBV27 and TRBJ2-1, with 8 bases lining up with TRBD2. The TCR comes from a man over 45 who had recovered from COVID-19. The sequencing sample was made of peripheral blood. The CDR3 bases are TGTGCCAGCAGTTTTAGCGGGGTTTACAATGAGCAGTTCTTC. Encoded protein: CASSFSGVYNEQFF.